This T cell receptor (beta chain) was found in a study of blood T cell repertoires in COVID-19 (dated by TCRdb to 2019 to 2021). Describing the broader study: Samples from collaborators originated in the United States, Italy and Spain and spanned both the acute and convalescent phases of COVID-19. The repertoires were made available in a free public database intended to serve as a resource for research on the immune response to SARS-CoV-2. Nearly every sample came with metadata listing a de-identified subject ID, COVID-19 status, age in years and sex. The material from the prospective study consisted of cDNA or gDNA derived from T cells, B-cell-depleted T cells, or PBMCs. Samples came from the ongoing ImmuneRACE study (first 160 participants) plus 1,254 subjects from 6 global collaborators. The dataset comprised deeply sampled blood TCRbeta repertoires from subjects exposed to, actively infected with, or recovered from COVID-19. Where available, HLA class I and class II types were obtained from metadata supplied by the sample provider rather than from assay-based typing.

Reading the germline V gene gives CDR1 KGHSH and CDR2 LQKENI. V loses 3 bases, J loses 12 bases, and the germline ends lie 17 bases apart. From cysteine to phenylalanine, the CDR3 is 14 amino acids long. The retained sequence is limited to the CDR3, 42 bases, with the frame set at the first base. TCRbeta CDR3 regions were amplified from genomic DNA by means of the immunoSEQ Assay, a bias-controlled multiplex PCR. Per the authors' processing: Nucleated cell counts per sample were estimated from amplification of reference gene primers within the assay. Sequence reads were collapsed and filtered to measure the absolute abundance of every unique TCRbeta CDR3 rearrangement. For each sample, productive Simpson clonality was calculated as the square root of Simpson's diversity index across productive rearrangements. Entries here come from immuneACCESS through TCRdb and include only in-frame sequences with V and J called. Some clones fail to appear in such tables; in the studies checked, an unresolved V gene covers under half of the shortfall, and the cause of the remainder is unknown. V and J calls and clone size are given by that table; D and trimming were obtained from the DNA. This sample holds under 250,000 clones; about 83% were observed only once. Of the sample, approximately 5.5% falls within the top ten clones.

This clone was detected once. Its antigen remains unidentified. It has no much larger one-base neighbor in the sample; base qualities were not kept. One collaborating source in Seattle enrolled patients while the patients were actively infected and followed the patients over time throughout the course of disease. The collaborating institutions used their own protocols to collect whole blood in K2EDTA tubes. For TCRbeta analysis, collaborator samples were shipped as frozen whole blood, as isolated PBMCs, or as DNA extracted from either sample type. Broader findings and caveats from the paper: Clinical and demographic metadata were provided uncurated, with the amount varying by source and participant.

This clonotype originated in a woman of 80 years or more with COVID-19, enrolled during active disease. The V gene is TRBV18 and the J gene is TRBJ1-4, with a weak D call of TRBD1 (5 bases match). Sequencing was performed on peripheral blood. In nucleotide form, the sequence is TGTGCCAGCTCACCTTCTGGATCAGGGTGGGAACTGTTTTTT. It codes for CASSPSGSGWELFF.